Listed here are 8 T cell receptor beta chains from one sample, sequenced in a study of blood T cell repertoires in COVID-19. Sequenced by immunoSEQ multiplex PCR; TCRdb stores in-frame clones only, minus some. Of around 330,000 clones listed, 85% were seen once; the top ten hold approximately 1.9%. The sequencing sample was made of PBMCs or T cells enriched from blood (not recorded which). These TCRs come from a woman in her 30s who had been exposed to COVID-19.

The rearrangement uses TRBV30 and TRBJ2-3; 7 bases are a match to TRBD2. Germline V lookup: CDR1 GTSNPN, CDR2 SVGIG (reference sequence). This CDR3 has 14 amino acids. The V segment lost 4 bases and the J segment 1 base; nucleotides outside the gene matches: 5. Here the CDR3 reads CAWNGAGGTDTQYF. The CDR3 DNA follows: TGTGCCTGGAATGGGGCGGGGGGCACAGATACGCAGTATTTT.

The V gene is TRBV18, the J gene TRBJ1-1, with D possibly TRBD1 on 5 matching bases. The germline CDR1 and CDR2 sequences are KGHSH and LQKENI. V was cut by 3 bases and J by 0 bases, with 11 bases left in between. This CDR3 contains 15 residues. The CDR3 region is CASSPRTGVNTEAFF. The CDR3, as DNA: TGTGCCAGCTCACCCAGGACGGGGGTGAACACTGAAGCTTTCTTT.

In the case of this clone: This same CDR3 is encoded by further DNA sequences in the sample. This chain uses TRBV28 with TRBJ1-5; no definite D call. CDR3 length: 12 amino acids. Looked up from germline, CDR1 is MDHEN and CDR2 is SYDVKM. V was trimmed by 3 bases and J by 5 bases, leaving 5 bases between them. Here the CDR3 reads CASSLSYQPQHF. The CDR3 DNA reads as TGTGCCAGCAGTTTGAGTTATCAGCCCCAGCATTTT.

The chain couples TRBV29-1 to TRBJ2-5; D might be TRBD1 (6 bases). CDR3 length equals 13 residues. Germline lookup yields CDR1 SQVTM and CDR2 ANQGSEA. V lost 4 bases and J 5 bases, leaving 14 bases between the germline ends. For the CDR3, the DNA is TGCAGCGTTGTCCAGGGGTCGCGGGAGACCCAGTACTTC. It yields the protein CSVVQGSRETQYF.

V is TRBV28 and J is TRBJ1-5, with unresolved D. Germline V gene data show CDR1 as MDHEN and CDR2 as SYDVKM. The CDR3 is 16 amino acids. Trimming shortened V by 5 bases and J by 7 bases, and 21 bases separated the two germline ends. Written as DNA, the CDR3 is TGTGCCAGCAGTCCCCGGCGGCAGGCCCCGGGGCAGCCCCAGCATTTT. It is translated as CASSPRRQAPGQPQHF. Full variable domain (missing parts from reference TRBV28 and TRBJ1-5): DVKVTQSSRYLVKRTGEKVFLECVQDMDHENMFWYRQDPGLGLRLIYFSYDVKMKEKGDIPEGYSVSREKKERFSLILESASTNQTSMYLCASSPRRQAPGQPQHFGDGTRLSIL.

This chain uses TRBV11-2 with TRBJ2-3; D possibly corresponds to TRBD1 (6 bases). Germline V gene data show CDR1 as SGHAT and CDR2 as FQNNGV. The germline V and J ends were trimmed by 0 bases and 3 bases, with 10 bases remaining between them. CDR3 length equals 15 residues. CDR3 protein: CASSLDIQGTDTQYF. The CDR3 nucleotides are TGTGCCAGCAGCTTAGATATTCAGGGGACAGATACGCAGTATTTT. Full variable domain (remainder filled in from reference TRBV11-2 and TRBJ2-3): EAGVAQSPRYKIIEKRQSVAFWCNPISGHATLYWYQQILGQGPKLLIQFQNNGVVDDSQLPKDRFSAERLKGVDSTLKIQPAKLEDSAVYLCASSLDIQGTDTQYFGPGTRLTVL.

This clone was seen a single time. J is TRBJ1-6 and V is TRBV30, with TRBD1 matching over 7 bases. Trimming took 3 bases from V and 10 from J; bases not matched to a gene: 6. The CDR3 is 13 residues long. In germline, CDR1 is GTSNPN, CDR2 SVGIG (reference sequence). The CDR3 spells CAWRTGSGSPLHF. The DNA of the CDR3 is TGTGCCTGGAGGACAGGGTCAGGGTCACCCCTCCACTTT.

The chain has TRBV19 and TRBJ2-6; unclear D gene. The CDR3 sequence is 13 residues long. V lost 10 bases and J lost 1, with 8 bases in between. CDR1 and CDR2 (germline): LNHDA, SQIVND (reference sequence). This chain's CDR3 is CATFNSGANVLTF. The CDR3 DNA reads TGTGCCACCTTTAATTCTGGGGCCAACGTCCTGACTTTC.